The 27 T cell receptor beta chains below come from one sample, sequenced in a study of human versus mouse CDR3 diversity and MHC coevolution. The repertoire was sequenced with immunoSEQ multiplex PCR; TCRdb's copy has only in-frame clones and lacks some. Of about 81,000 clones listed, about 94% were seen once; the top ten hold roughly 1.3%. The sequencing input was naive CD4+ T cells from blood. As for subset: CD45RO-negative CD62L-positive naive CD4 T cells. The receptor source for this set is a person aged 30 to 69 in good health.

V and J are TRBV6-1 and TRBJ2-7, with no clear D. Trimming stripped 2 bases from V and 3 bases from J, with 8 bases between. Germline V gives CDR1 MNHNS, CDR2 SASEGT. This CDR3 region has 13 residues. CDR3 DNA: TGTGCCAGCAGTGAACTACAGAGCTACGAGCAGTACTTC. Translating gives CASSELQSYEQYF.

V usage is TRBV5-4 and J usage is TRBJ2-5, with TRBD2 matching over 11 bases. J lost 3 bases, V lost 4 bases, and 5 bases had no gene match. CDR3 length: 15 amino acids. The germline V gene has CDR1 SGHNT and CDR2 YYREEE (reference sequence). The CDR3 nucleotides read TGTGCCAGCAGCGTGGGACTAGCGGTTGAAGAGACCCAGTACTTC. Amino acid sequence: CASSVGLAVEETQYF. The full variable domain, rest sourced from reference TRBV5-4 and TRBJ2-5, is ETGVTQSPTHLIKTRGQQVTLRCSSQSGHNTVSWYQQALGQGPQFIFQYYREEENGRGNFPPRFSGLQFPNYSSELNVNALELDDSALYLCASSVGLAVEETQYFGPGTRLLVL.

Written as DNA, the CDR3 is TGTGCCAGCAGCCCACCCGGGACAGTTACGAATGAGCAGTTCTTC. Protein product: CASSPPGTVTNEQFF. The V call is TRBV7-3, the J call TRBJ2-1; 7 nucleotides match TRBD1. Germline V gene data show CDR1 as SGHTA and CDR2 as FQGTGA. The V segment lost 5 bases and the J segment 7 bases; nucleotides outside the gene matches: 11. The CDR3 sequence is 15 residues long.

This chain links TRBV27 with TRBJ2-7; D remains ambiguous. Deletions cut 2 bases from V and 0 bases from J, with 14 bases between. Germline loops: CDR1 MNHEY, CDR2 SMNVEV (reference sequence). CDR3 length equals 16 residues. CDR3: CASSLALARGSYEQYF. The CDR3 region has the DNA TGTGCCAGCAGTTTAGCCTTAGCACGAGGCTCCTACGAGCAGTACTTC.

The CDR3 spells CASQRSAYEQYF. CDR3 nucleotides: TGTGCCAGCCAGCGGTCTGCCTACGAGCAGTACTTC. The chain employs TRBV28 and TRBJ2-7, with a weak D call TRBD2 (5 bases). The CDR3 runs to 12 residues. Germline V gene sequence: CDR1 MDHEN, CDR2 SYDVKM. The V end was cut by 8 bases, the J end by 2 bases, with 10 bases between.

The rearrangement joins TRBV19 to TRBJ2-7; a possible D gene is TRBD2 (6 bases). The CDR3 covers 13 residues. Looked up from germline, CDR1 is LNHDA and CDR2 is SQIVND (reference sequence). The V gene lost 4 bases and the J gene lost 7 bases, with 14 bases spanning the gap. CDR3 in amino acids: CASSSMEGREQYF. The CDR3 nucleotides read TGTGCCAGTAGTAGCATGGAGGGGAGGGAGCAGTACTTC.

V is TRBV7-2 and J is TRBJ2-1; 8 nucleotides agree with TRBD2. The CDR3 loop spans 17 amino acids. With 5 bases clipped from V and 5 bases from J, the junction kept 14 bases outside the gene matches. Germline loops: CDR1 SGHTA, CDR2 FQGNSA. The CDR3 coding sequence is TGTGCCAGCAGCGTTAGTGGGACTAGGCGTTCGGACAATGAGCAGTTCTTC. Protein sequence: CASSVSGTRRSDNEQFF.

This chain uses TRBV18 with TRBJ1-5; TRBD1 matches 7 bases. V shed 6 bases, J shed 3 bases, and the junction held 5 bases outside the gene matches. This CDR3 has 14 residues. The V gene's germline CDR1 is KGHSH and CDR2 LQKENI. The CDR3 loop reads CASSGTADNQPQHF. CDR3 coding DNA: TGTGCCAGCTCCGGGACAGCCGACAATCAGCCCCAGCATTTT. Full variable domain (outside the CDR3, taken from reference TRBV18 and TRBJ1-5): NAGVMQNPRHLVRRRGQEARLRCSPMKGHSHVYWYRQLPEEGLKFMVYLQKENIIDESGMPKERFSAEFPKEGPSILRIQQVVRGDSAAYFCASSGTADNQPQHFGDGTRLSIL.

The V call is TRBV7-8, the J call TRBJ1-1; no firm D call. V was shortened by 5 bases and J by 3 bases, with 22 bases between the two germline ends. The CDR3 runs 17 residues. Per the germline V gene, CDR1 is SGHVS and CDR2 is FQNEAQ. For the CDR3, the DNA is TGTGCCAGCAGCCCCCTCGCCGGAGGCGTATGGGACACTGAAGCTTTCTTT. Its translation is CASSPLAGGVWDTEAFF.

The CDR3 is CASSLSHQQYF. CDR3 DNA: TGTGCCAGCAGTTTATCCCATCAGCAGTACTTC. The J gene is TRBJ2-5, the V gene TRBV28; D gene uncertain. This CDR3 has 11 residues. The V gene lost 1 base and the J gene lost 11 bases, with 8 bases spanning the gap. Germline V gives CDR1 MDHEN, CDR2 SYDVKM.

The CDR3 protein is CASSRATGENSPLHF. The CDR3 DNA follows: TGTGCCAGCAGCCGTGCAACAGGGGAGAATTCACCCCTCCACTTT. The chain has TRBV5-4 and TRBJ1-6; 7 bases map to TRBD1. CDR3 length equals 15 residues. In germline, CDR1 is SGHNT, CDR2 YYREEE (reference sequence). V was pared by 4 bases and J by 7 bases, with 8 bases of the junction left unmatched.

The chain combines TRBV30 with TRBJ2-7, with a possible D match to TRBD1 (5 bases). The germline V gene encodes CDR1 GTSNPN and CDR2 SVGIG (reference sequence). The CDR3 has 13 residues. V was cut by 4 bases and J by 0 bases, with 10 bases left in between. Written as DNA, the CDR3 is TGTGCCTGGACGGAAGGGGTCTCCTACGAGCAGTACTTC. Translation: CAWTEGVSYEQYF.

This chain joins TRBV7-6 and TRBJ2-3; no clear D. CDR3 length equals 13 residues. The germline V and J ends were trimmed by 2 bases and 3 bases, with 6 bases remaining between them. CDR1 is SGHVS and CDR2 is FNYEAQ in the germline V gene. CDR3 sequence: CASSLIRTDTQYF. For the CDR3, the DNA is TGTGCCAGCAGCTTAATCAGGACAGATACGCAGTATTTT.

The rearrangement links TRBV9 to TRBJ2-2; no reliable D call. Trimming pared 0 bases from V and 6 bases from J, leaving 15 bases between. This CDR3 is built from 16 residues. Germline V gene data show CDR1 as SGDLS and CDR2 as YYNGEE. The CDR3 reads CASSVGTNQNPGELFF. The CDR3 DNA sequence: TGTGCCAGCAGCGTAGGTACTAACCAAAACCCCGGGGAGCTGTTTTTT.

This clone appeared once. The V and J genes are TRBV6-5 and TRBJ2-5; 9 bases line up with TRBD1. The J call may be mistaken, given a closer DNA end match to TRBJ2-7. CDR3 length: 16 residues. Germline lookup yields CDR1 MNHEY and CDR2 SVGAGI. The CDR3 bases are TGTGCCAGCAGTTACTCCAGGGACAGGGCGTACTACGAGCAGTACTTC. Encoded protein: CASSYSRDRAYYEQYF.

V and J are TRBV7-9 and TRBJ2-1; the match to TRBD1 covers 11 bases. This CDR3 spans 15 amino acids. After removal of 4 bases from V and 6 bases from J, the junction contained 5 bases not matched to a gene. CDR1 is SEHNR, CDR2 FQNEAQ, per germline (reference sequence). As DNA, the CDR3 is TGTGCCAGCAGCTGGGGACAGGGGGTTGGCAATGAGCAGTTCTTC. Translation gives CASSWGQGVGNEQFF.

This chain connects TRBV6-5 to TRBJ1-6; D is perhaps TRBD1 (6 bases). Germline V gene data show CDR1 as MNHEY and CDR2 as SVGAGI. The V end was cut by 2 bases, the J end by 7 bases, with 12 bases between. The CDR3 is made up of 15 amino acids. The CDR3 DNA follows: TGTGCCAGCAGTTACGTTGGGGGCGGAAATTCACCCCTCCACTTT. Protein: CASSYVGGGNSPLHF.

This chain connects TRBV7-9 to TRBJ1-5; 9 bases are a match to TRBD1. CDR1 and CDR2 from the germline V gene are SEHNR and FQNEAQ (reference sequence). The V segment lost 5 bases and the J segment 6 bases; nucleotides outside the gene matches: 5. This CDR3 comprises 14 residues. In DNA form, the CDR3 reads TGTGCCAGCAGCACCGGGACAGGGAGTCAGCCCCAGCATTTT. This gives the protein CASSTGTGSQPQHF.

The chain uses TRBV7-9 and TRBJ1-5; 7 nucleotides agree with TRBD1. The trim removed 2 bases at V and 7 bases at J, leaving 14 bases unmatched. The CDR3 is made up of 17 amino acids. Germline V gene sequence: CDR1 SEHNR, CDR2 FQNEAQ (reference sequence). CDR3 coding DNA: TGTGCCAGCAGCTTATCGGGGGCAGGGGGAATCAGGCAGCCCCAGCATTTT. It yields the protein CASSLSGAGGIRQPQHF.

The chain uses TRBV18 and TRBJ2-7; TRBD1 is a possible D gene (6 bases). This CDR3 has 14 residues. Germline values: CDR1 KGHSH, CDR2 LQKENI. Trimming stripped 3 bases from V and 2 bases from J, with 11 bases between. The chain's CDR3 is CASSPGTQTYEQYF. In nucleotides, the CDR3 is TGTGCCAGCTCACCCGGGACACAGACCTACGAGCAGTACTTC.

The chain has TRBV5-1 and TRBJ1-1; TRBD1 matches 7 bases. The trim removed 4 bases at V and 2 bases at J, leaving 5 bases unmatched. Germline V CDR1 and CDR2: SGHRS, YFSETQ. This CDR3 contains 14 residues. The CDR3 DNA reads as TGCGCCAGCAGCCCGGGACAGATAAACACTGAAGCTTTCTTT. As protein: CASSPGQINTEAFF.

The chain combines TRBV18 with TRBJ1-5; 7 bases map to TRBD1. The germline V gene encodes CDR1 KGHSH and CDR2 LQKENI. This CDR3 comprises 14 residues. With V trimmed by 4 bases and J by 8 bases, 8 bases remained unmatched. For the CDR3, the DNA is TGTGCCAGCTCACTCCGGGACAGTCTTGAGCCCCAGCATTTT. It yields the protein CASSLRDSLEPQHF.

The chain recombines TRBV11-2 with TRBJ2-2; 9 nucleotides agree with TRBD2. Germline assignment: CDR1 SGHAT and CDR2 FQNNGV. The trim removed 5 bases at V and 0 bases at J, leaving 10 bases unmatched. This CDR3 contains 18 residues. The CDR3 DNA sequence: TGTGCCAGCAGCCCCGGGGGTAGCGGGAGTTCGAACACCGGGGAGCTGTTTTTT. As protein: CASSPGGSGSSNTGELFF.

The J gene is TRBJ1-5, the V gene TRBV30; D unresolved. There are 14 residues in the CDR3. Germline assignment: CDR1 GTSNPN and CDR2 SVGIG (reference sequence). Trimming left V 3 bases short and J 0 bases short, with 9 bases between. CDR3 residues: CAWSSANSNQPQHF. CDR3 sequence (DNA): TGTGCCTGGAGCTCTGCTAATAGCAATCAGCCCCAGCATTTT.

This sequence joins TRBV9 and TRBJ2-7; tentative D call: TRBD2 (5 bases). The V gene's germline CDR1 is SGDLS and CDR2 YYNGEE. V lost 0 bases to trimming and J lost 6 bases, with 10 bases between them. The CDR3 is 13 amino acids. CDR3 sequence reads: CASSVGLEGEQYF. CDR3 sequence (DNA): TGTGCCAGCAGCGTAGGCCTAGAGGGCGAGCAGTACTTC.

The J gene is TRBJ2-3, the V gene TRBV5-1; perhaps TRBD1 as D (5 bases). Germline-derived CDR1 and CDR2 are SGHRS and YFSETQ. Trimming cost V 0 bases and J 6 bases, with 11 bases left between them. This CDR3 is 14 amino acids long. CDR3 amino acids: CASSLEIPGDTQYF. Written as DNA, the CDR3 is TGCGCCAGCAGCTTGGAGATCCCAGGGGATACGCAGTATTTT.

This clone has a single count. V gene TRBV11-2 combines with J gene TRBJ1-2; 7 bases align to TRBD1. This CDR3 spans 15 amino acids. CDR1 is SGHAT, CDR2 FQNNGV, per germline. With V trimmed by 5 bases and J by 0 bases, 6 bases remained unmatched. CDR3 amino acids: CASSGTDTANYGYTF. The CDR3 nucleotides are TGTGCCAGCAGCGGGACAGATACTGCTAACTATGGCTACACCTTC.